These 15 T cell receptor beta chains originate from one sample sequenced in a study of T cell responses to AZD1222 COVID-19 vaccine. Sequencing used immunoSEQ multiplex PCR; TCRdb keeps in-frame clones, though not all of them. The sample shows fewer than 200,000 clones, 90% of them seen only once. This material consisted of peripheral blood, taken on day 0 of AZD1222 vaccination. The receptors shown here come from an adult in good health.

The chain has TRBV18 and TRBJ1-1, with unresolved D. CDR1 is KGHSH and CDR2 is LQKENI in the germline V gene. This CDR3 is built from 14 residues. V gave up 0 bases and J gave up 8 bases, with 13 bases separating them. The CDR3 protein is CASSPPGGSMEAFF. Written as DNA, the CDR3 is TGTGCCAGCTCACCACCAGGAGGCAGCATGGAAGCTTTCTTT.

The chain carries TRBV6-5 and TRBJ1-4; D possibly corresponds to TRBD1 (6 bases). This CDR3 contains 16 residues. Germline V gives CDR1 MNHEY, CDR2 SVGAGI. The ends were cut back, 0 bases at V and 6 bases at J, with 14 bases in the middle. The CDR3 sequence: CASSYSLTQGYEKLFF. The CDR3 DNA is TGTGCCAGCAGTTACTCCCTCACCCAGGGGTATGAAAAACTGTTTTTT.

The chain has TRBV6-5 and TRBJ2-3; a weak D match, TRBD1 (6 bases). The CDR3 totals 15 residues. Trimming removed 0 bases at V and 9 bases at J, with 16 bases between. CDR1 and CDR2 from the germline V gene are MNHEY and SVGAGI. CDR3 sequence reads: CASSYSGFTGTTQYF. CDR3 sequence (DNA): TGTGCCAGCAGTTACTCCGGGTTTACCGGGACAACGCAGTATTTT.

This sequence joins TRBV2 and TRBJ2-1, with no clear D. The CDR3 is 16 amino acids. The germline gives CDR1 SNHLY, CDR2 FYNNEI. The V end lost 6 bases, the J end lost 1 base, and 16 bases lay between the germline ends. In DNA form, the CDR3 reads TGTGCCAGCAGAGAACGTGGGTCAGGTTCCTACAATGAGCAGTTCTTC. Translating it yields CASRERGSGSYNEQFF. The full variable domain, its missing parts supplied by reference TRBV2 and TRBJ2-1, is EPEVTQTPSHQVTQMGQEVILRCVPISNHLYFYWYRQILGQKVEFLVSFYNNEISEKSEIFDDQFSVERPDGSNFTLKIRSTKLEDSAMYFCASRERGSGSYNEQFFGPGTRLTVL.

This rearrangement joins TRBV19 to TRBJ2-3; D not certain. Germline loops: CDR1 LNHDA, CDR2 SQIVND (reference sequence). Trimming took off 6 bases at V and 0 bases at J, with 7 bases between the two ends. The CDR3 sequence is 13 residues long. This CDR3 reads CASSRPSTDTQYF. DNA of the CDR3: TGTGCCAGTAGCAGACCCAGCACAGATACGCAGTATTTT.

This clone turned up a few times. V is TRBV20-1 and J is TRBJ1-2; no firm D call. Looked up from germline, CDR1 is DFQATT and CDR2 is SNEGSKA (reference sequence). Trimming stripped 6 bases from V and 8 bases from J, with 10 bases between. The CDR3 extends over 10 amino acids. CDR3 region: CSALTEGYTF. The CDR3 coding sequence is TGCAGTGCCCTCACGGAAGGCTACACCTTC.

This chain uses TRBV12-3 or TRBV12-4 with TRBJ2-3; D may be TRBD1 or TRBD2 (5 bases each). The CDR3 extends over 12 amino acids. Trimming took off 8 bases at V and 10 bases at J, with 16 bases between the two ends. Written as DNA, the CDR3 is TGTGCCAGCCGCCAGGGAAGGGACGCGCAGTATTTT. Translation: CASRQGRDAQYF.

Only a few counts were recorded for this clone. This chain joins TRBV7-2 and TRBJ2-1; D is uncertain. CDR3 length equals 16 residues. The V gene lost 5 bases and the J gene lost 2 bases, with 16 bases spanning the gap. CDR1 and CDR2 from the germline V gene are SGHTA and FQGNSA. The CDR3 region is CASSPTWRSTYNEQFF. CDR3 bases: TGTGCCAGCAGCCCCACTTGGCGGTCTACCTACAATGAGCAGTTCTTC. Supplemented by reference TRBV7-2 and TRBJ2-1, the full variable domain reads GAGVSQSPSNKVTEKGKDVELRCDPISGHTALYWYRQSLGQGLEFLIYFQGNSAPDKSGLPSDRFSAERTGGSVSTLTIQRTQQEDSAVYLCASSPTWRSTYNEQFFGPGTRLTVL.

The chain uses TRBV7-2 and TRBJ2-7; D ambiguous. Germline CDR1 SGHTA, CDR2 FQGNSA. The CDR3 is made up of 14 amino acids. The V gene lost 4 bases and the J gene lost 4 bases, with 14 bases spanning the gap. This CDR3 reads CASSSNPNGYEQYF. The CDR3 nucleotides read TGTGCCAGCAGCTCGAATCCCAATGGTTACGAGCAGTACTTC.

This CDR3 reads CASSYSWQTNEKLFF. The CDR3, as DNA: TGTGCCAGCAGTTACTCGTGGCAGACAAATGAAAAACTGTTTTTT. The genes are TRBV6-5 and TRBJ1-4; unclear D gene. CDR3 length: 15 amino acids. V dropped 0 bases and J dropped 5 bases, with 10 bases sitting between them. CDR1 and CDR2 (germline): MNHEY, SVGAGI.

This sequence joins TRBV19 and TRBJ2-2; tentatively, D is TRBD1 or TRBD2 (6 bases each). Germline CDR1 is LNHDA and CDR2 is SQIVND (reference sequence). Trimming shortened V by 4 bases and J by 4 bases, and 10 bases separated the two germline ends. The CDR3 consists of 14 residues. This CDR3 reads CASSTWGATGELFF. CDR3 nucleotides: TGTGCCAGTAGTACCTGGGGGGCCACCGGGGAGCTGTTTTTT. Using reference TRBV19 and TRBJ2-2 for the parts outside the CDR3, the full variable domain is DGGITQSPKYLFRKEGQNVTLSCEQNLNHDAMYWYRQDPGQGLRLIYYSQIVNDFQKGDIAEGYSVSREKKESFPLTVTSAQKNPTAFYLCASSTWGATGELFFGEGSRLTVL.

This CDR3 is CASSENRVLEGYTF. CDR3 sequence (DNA): TGTGCCAGCAGTGAAAACAGGGTCCTTGAGGGCTACACCTTC. The chain is built from TRBV2 and TRBJ1-2, with a weak D call TRBD1 (6 bases). This CDR3 has 14 amino acids. Trimming pared 2 bases from V and 8 bases from J, leaving 15 bases between. Germline V CDR1 and CDR2: SNHLY, FYNNEI.

The chain employs TRBV5-1 and TRBJ1-4; D unresolved. The germline CDR1 and CDR2 sequences are SGHRS and YFSETQ. V was pared by 5 bases and J by 7 bases, with 12 bases between. The CDR3 contains 13 residues. CDR3 region: CASSVGVGEKLFF. The CDR3 DNA reads as TGCGCCAGCAGTGTCGGGGTCGGTGAAAAACTGTTTTTT.

The chain couples TRBV6-6 to TRBJ1-5, with TRBD1 matching 7 bases. CDR1 MNHNY and CDR2 SVGAGI come from the germline V gene (reference sequence). The CDR3 has 15 amino acids. The V segment lost 6 bases and the J segment 4 bases; nucleotides outside the gene matches: 9. CDR3 in amino acids: CASRQSGDRNQPQHF. In DNA form, the CDR3 reads TGTGCCAGCAGACAAAGTGGGGACAGAAATCAGCCCCAGCATTTT.

V usage is TRBV10-2 and J usage is TRBJ1-2; D may be TRBD1 (5 bases). CDR1 and CDR2 (germline): WSHSY, SAAADI. The CDR3 consists of 13 residues. Trimming took off 3 bases at V and 0 bases at J, with 5 bases between the two ends. Here the CDR3 DNA reads TGCGCCAGCAGTGAAGGGGCTAACTATGGCTACACCTTC. Translated, it gives CASSEGANYGYTF.